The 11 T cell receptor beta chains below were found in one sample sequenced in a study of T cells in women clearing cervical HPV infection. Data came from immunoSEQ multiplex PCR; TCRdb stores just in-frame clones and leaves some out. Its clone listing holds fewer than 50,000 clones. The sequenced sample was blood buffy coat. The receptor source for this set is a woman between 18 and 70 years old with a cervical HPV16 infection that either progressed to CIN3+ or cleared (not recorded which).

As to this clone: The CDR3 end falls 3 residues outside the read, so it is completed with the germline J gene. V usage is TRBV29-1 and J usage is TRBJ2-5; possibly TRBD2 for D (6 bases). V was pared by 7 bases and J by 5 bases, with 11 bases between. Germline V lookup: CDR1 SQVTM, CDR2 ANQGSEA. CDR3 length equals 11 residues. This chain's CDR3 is CSAPAGETQYF. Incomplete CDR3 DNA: TGCAGCGCCCCGGCGGGGGAGACC.

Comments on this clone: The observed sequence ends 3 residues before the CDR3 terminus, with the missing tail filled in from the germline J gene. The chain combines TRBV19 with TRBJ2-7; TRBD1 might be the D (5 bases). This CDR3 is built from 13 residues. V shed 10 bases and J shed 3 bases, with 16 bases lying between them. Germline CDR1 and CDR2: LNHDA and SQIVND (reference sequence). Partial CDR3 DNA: TGTGCCACCCAGGGATCGGAATTCTACGAG. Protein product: CATQGSEFYE. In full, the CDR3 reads CATQGSEFYEQYF.

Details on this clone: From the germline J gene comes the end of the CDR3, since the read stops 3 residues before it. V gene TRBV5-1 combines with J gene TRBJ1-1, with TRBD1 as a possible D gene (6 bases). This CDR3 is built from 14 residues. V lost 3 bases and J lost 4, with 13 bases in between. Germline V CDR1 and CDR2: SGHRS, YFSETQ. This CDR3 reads CASSSLRGGTEAFF. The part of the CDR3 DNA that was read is TGCGCCAGCAGCTCTTTAAGAGGGGGCACTGAA.

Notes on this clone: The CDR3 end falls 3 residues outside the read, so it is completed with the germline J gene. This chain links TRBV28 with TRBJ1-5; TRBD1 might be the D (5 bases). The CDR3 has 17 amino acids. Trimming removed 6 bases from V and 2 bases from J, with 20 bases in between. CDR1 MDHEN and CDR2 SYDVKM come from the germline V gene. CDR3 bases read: TGTGCCAGCAGACTCCTTAGGGGCCCCGCGGGCAATCAGCCC. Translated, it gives CASRLLRGPAGNQP. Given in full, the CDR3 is CASRLLRGPAGNQPQHF.

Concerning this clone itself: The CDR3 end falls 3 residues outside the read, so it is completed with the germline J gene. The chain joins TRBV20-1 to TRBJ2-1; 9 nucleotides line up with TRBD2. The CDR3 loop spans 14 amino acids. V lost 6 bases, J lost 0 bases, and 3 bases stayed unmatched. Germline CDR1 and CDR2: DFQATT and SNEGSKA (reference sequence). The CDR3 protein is CSALAGSSYNEQFF. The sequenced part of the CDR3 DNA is TGCAGTGCGCTAGCGGGGAGCTCCTACAATGAG.

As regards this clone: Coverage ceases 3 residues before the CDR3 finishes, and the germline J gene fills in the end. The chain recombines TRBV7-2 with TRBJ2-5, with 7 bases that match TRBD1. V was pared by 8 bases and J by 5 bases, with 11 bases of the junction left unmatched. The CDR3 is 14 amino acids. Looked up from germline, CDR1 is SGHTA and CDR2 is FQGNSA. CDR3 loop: CASDSVPRGETQYF. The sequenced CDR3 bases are TGTGCCAGCGATAGCGTGCCCAGGGGGGAGACC.

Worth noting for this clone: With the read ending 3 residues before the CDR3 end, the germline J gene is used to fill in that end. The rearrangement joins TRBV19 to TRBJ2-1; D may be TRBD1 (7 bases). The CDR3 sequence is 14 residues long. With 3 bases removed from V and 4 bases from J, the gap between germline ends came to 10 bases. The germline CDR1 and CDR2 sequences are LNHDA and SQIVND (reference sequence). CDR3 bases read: TGTGCCAGTAGTATTGCGGGACAGTACAATGAG. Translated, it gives CASSIAGQYNE. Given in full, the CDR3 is CASSIAGQYNEQFF.

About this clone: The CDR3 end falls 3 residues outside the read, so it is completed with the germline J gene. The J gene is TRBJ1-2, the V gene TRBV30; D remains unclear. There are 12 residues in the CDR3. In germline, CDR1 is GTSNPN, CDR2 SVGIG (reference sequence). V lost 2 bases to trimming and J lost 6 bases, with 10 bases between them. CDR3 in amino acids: CAWSLFGHGYTF. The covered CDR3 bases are TGTGCCTGGAGTTTGTTTGGGCATGGC.

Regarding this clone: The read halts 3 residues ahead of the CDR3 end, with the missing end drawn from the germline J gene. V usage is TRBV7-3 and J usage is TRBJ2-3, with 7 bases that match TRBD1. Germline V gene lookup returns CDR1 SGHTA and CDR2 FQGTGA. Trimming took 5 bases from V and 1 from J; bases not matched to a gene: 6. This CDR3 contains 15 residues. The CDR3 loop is CASSAQGTGTDTQYF. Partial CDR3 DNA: TGTGCCAGCAGCGCACAGGGGACGGGCACAGATACG.

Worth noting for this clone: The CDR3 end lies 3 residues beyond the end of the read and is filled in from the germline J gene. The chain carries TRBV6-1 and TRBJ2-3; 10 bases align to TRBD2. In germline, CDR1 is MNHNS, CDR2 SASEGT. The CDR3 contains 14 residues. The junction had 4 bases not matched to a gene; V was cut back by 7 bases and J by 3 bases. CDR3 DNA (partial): TGTGCCAGCACTGAGCGGGGGGGAACAGATACG. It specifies CASTERGGTDT. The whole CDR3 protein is CASTERGGTDTQYF.

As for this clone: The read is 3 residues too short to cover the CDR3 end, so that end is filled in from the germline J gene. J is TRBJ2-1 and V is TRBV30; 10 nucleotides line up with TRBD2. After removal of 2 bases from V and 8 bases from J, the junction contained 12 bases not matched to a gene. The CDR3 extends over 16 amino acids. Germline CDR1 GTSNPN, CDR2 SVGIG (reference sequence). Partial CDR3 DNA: TGTGCCTGGAGTCTAGCGGGAGTTTCGGATGTAGATGAG. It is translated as CAWSLAGVSDVDE. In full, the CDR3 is CAWSLAGVSDVDEQFF.